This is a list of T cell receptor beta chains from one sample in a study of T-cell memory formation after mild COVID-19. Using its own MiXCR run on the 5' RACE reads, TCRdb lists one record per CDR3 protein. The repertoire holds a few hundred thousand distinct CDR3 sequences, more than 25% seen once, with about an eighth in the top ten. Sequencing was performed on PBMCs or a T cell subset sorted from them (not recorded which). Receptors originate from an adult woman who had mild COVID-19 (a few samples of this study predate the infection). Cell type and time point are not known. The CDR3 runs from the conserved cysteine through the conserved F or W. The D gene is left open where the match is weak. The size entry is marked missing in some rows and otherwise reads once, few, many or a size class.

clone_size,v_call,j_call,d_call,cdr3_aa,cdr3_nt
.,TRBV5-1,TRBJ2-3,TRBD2,CASSFRPTSGGADTQYF,TGCGCCAGCAGCTTCCGCCCTACTAGCGGGGGGGCGGATACGCAGTATTTT
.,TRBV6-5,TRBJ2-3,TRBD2,CASSPPGLATNTQYF,TGTGCCAGCAGTCCCCCGGGACTAGCGACAAATACGCAGTATTTT
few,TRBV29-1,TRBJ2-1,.,CSVKRLGKNNEQFF,TGCAGCGTTAAAAGGCTCGGGAAAAACAATGAGCAGTTCTTC
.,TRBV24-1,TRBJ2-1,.,CATSQGVGTYNEQFF,TGTGCCACCAGCCAAGGGGTAGGGACCTACAATGAGCAGTTCTTC
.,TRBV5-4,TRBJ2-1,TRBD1,CASGGPGQIYNEQFF,TGTGCCAGCGGGGGTCCGGGACAGATTTACAATGAGCAGTTCTTC
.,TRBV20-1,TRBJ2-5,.,CSAGIRKETQYF,TGCAGTGCTGGGATCCGCAAAGAGACCCAGTACTTC
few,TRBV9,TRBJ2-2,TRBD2,CASRTGLANTGELFF,TGTGCCAGCAGAACCGGACTAGCGAACACCGGGGAGCTGTTTTTT
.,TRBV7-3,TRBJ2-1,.,CASSLMGNSYNEQFF,TGTGCCAGCAGCTTAATGGGCAACTCCTACAATGAGCAGTTCTTC
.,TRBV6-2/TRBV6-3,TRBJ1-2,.,CASTDPAYGYTF,TGTGCCAGCACCGACCCGGCGTATGGCTACACCTTC
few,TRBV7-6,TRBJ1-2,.,CASSLDSFWSGYTF,TGTGCCAGCAGCTTAGACAGTTTCTGGAGTGGCTACACCTTC
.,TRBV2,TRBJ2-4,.,CASQENIQYF,TGTGCCAGCCAGGAAAACATTCAGTACTTC
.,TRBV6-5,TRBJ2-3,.,CASTSHGTDTQYF,TGTGCCAGTACGAGCCACGGCACAGATACGCAGTATTTT
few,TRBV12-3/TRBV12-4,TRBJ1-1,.,CASSLLGALGVNTEAFF,TGTGCCAGCAGTTTACTTGGTGCCCTGGGGGTGAACACTGAAGCTTTCTTT
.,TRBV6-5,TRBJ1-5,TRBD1,CASSQDRGGNQPQHF,TGTGCCAGCAGCCAGGACAGGGGTGGCAATCAGCCCCAGCATTTT
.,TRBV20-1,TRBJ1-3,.,CSASRPYSGNTIYF,TGCAGTGCTAGTAGACCTTACTCTGGAAACACCATATATTTT
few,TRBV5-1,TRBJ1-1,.,CASSLAGGEGAFF,TGCGCCAGCAGCTTGGCCGGGGGCGAGGGGGCTTTCTTT
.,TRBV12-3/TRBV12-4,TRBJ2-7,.,CASSLVGGNEQYF,TGTGCCAGCAGTTTAGTTGGGGGGAACGAGCAGTACTTC
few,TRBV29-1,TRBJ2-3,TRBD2,CSVGGGTSISDTQYF,TGCAGCGTCGGAGGCGGGACTAGTATCTCAGATACGCAGTATTTT
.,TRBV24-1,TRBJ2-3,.,CATSDLNRSGGRGASTDTQYF,TGTGCCACCAGTGACCTAAACCGTTCAGGCGGGCGGGGCGCTAGCACAGATACGCAGTATTTT
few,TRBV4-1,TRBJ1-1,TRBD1,CASSPGQGVGTEAFF,TGCGCCAGCAGCCCGGGCCAGGGGGTAGGCACTGAAGCTTTCTTT
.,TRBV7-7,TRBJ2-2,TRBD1,CASSYSTGEFTGELFF,TGTGCCAGCAGTTACTCGACAGGGGAGTTTACCGGGGAGCTGTTTTTT
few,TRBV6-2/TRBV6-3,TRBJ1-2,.,CASSYARGYGYTF,TGTGCCAGCAGTTACGCCCGGGGCTATGGCTACACCTTC
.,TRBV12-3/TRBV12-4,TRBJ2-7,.,CASSQGLYYEQYF,TGTGCCAGCAGTCAAGGACTGTATTACGAGCAGTACTTC
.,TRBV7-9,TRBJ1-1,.,CASSLVGGPNTEAFF,TGTGCCAGCAGCTTAGTAGGGGGACCAAACACTGAAGCTTTCTTT
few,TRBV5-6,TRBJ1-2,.,CASSPGGLGNYGYTF,TGTGCCAGCAGCCCCGGAGGGCTGGGTAACTATGGCTACACCTTC
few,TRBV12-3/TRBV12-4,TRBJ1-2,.,CASSLDYGRGRNGYTF,TGTGCCAGCAGTTTAGACTACGGCAGGGGTAGGAATGGCTACACCTTC
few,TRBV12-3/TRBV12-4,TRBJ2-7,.,CASSADLPTPYEQYF,TGTGCCAGCAGTGCGGATCTCCCTACGCCCTACGAGCAGTACTTC
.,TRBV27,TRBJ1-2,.,CASSLDGRENYGYTF,TGTGCCAGCAGCCTTGACGGGAGGGAAAACTATGGCTACACCTTC
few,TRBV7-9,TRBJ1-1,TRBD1,CASSLGGGEDEAFF,TGTGCCAGCAGCTTGGGAGGGGGCGAGGATGAAGCTTTCTTT
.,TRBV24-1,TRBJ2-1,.,CATSAPWSDEQFF,TGTGCCACCAGTGCCCCCTGGAGCGATGAGCAGTTCTTC
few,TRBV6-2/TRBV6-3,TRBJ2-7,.,CASRDTGAQQYF,TGTGCCAGCAGGGATACGGGCGCCCAGCAGTACTTC
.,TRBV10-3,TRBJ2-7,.,CAITPLGSHYEQYF,TGTGCCATCACCCCCTTGGGTTCCCATTACGAGCAGTACTTC
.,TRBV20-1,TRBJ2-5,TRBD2,CSAPGLAGGIQETQYF,TGCAGTGCACCGGGACTAGCGGGAGGTATCCAAGAGACCCAGTACTTC
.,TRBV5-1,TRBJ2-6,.,CASSWDNRVLTSSGANVLTF,TGCGCCAGCAGCTGGGATAACAGGGTTCTTACGTCCTCTGGGGCCAACGTCCTGACTTTC
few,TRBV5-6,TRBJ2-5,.,CASSLVMAGQETQYF,TGTGCCAGCAGCTTGGTGATGGCAGGTCAAGAGACCCAGTACTTC
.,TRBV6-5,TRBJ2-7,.,CASTEGNEQYF,TGTGCCAGCACCGAGGGAAACGAGCAGTACTTC
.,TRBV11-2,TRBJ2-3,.,CASSAKTQGFDTQYF,TGTGCCAGCAGCGCGAAGACTCAGGGGTTCGATACGCAGTATTTT